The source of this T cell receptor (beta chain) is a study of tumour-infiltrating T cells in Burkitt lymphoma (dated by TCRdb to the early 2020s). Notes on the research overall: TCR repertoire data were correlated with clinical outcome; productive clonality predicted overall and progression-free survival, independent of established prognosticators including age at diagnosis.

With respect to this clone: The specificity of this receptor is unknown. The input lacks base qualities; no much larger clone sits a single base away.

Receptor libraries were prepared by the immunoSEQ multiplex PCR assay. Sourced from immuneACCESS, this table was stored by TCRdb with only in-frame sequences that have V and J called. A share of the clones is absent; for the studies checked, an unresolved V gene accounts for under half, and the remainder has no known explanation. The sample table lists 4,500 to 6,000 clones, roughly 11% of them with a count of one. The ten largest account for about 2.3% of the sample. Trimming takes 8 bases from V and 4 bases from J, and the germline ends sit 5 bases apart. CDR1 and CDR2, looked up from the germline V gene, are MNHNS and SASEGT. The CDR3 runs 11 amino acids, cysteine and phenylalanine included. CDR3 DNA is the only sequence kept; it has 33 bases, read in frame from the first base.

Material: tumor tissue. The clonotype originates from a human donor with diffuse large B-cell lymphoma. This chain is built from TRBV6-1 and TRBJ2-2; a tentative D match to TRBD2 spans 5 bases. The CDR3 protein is CASGGTGELFF. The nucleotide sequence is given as TGTGCCAGCGGAGGCACCGGGGAGCTGTTTTTT.